These 3 T cell receptor beta chains came from one sample sequenced in a study of T cell responses to AZD1222 COVID-19 vaccine. Sequenced by immunoSEQ multiplex PCR; TCRdb stores in-frame clones only, minus some. Altogether roughly 160,000 clones are present, approximately 90% being singletons, with the ten largest covering around 1%. The sample consisted of peripheral blood, taken 28 days after the second AZD1222 dose. The receptors here all came from an adult who received the AZD1222 COVID-19 vaccine.

CDR3 sequence (DNA): TGTGCCAGCAGCTTAGGCAGGGCGAATGAGCAGTTCTTC. This gives the protein CASSLGRANEQFF. The V call is TRBV7-2, the J call TRBJ2-1; D might be TRBD1 (5 bases). This CDR3 comprises 13 residues. The germline gives CDR1 SGHTA, CDR2 FQGNSA. V lost 1 base to trimming and J lost 7 bases, with 8 bases between them.

The count of this clone is one. The chain carries TRBV5-5 and TRBJ2-1, with TRBD1 as a possible D gene (5 bases). This CDR3 has 15 residues. V was shortened by 2 bases and J by 0 bases, with 9 bases between the two germline ends. Per germline, CDR1 SGHKS and CDR2 YYEKEE (reference sequence). CDR3 amino acids: CASSLTGSSYNEQFF. CDR3 in DNA: TGTGCCAGCAGCTTAACAGGTTCCTCCTACAATGAGCAGTTCTTC.

This clone has just one count. The gene calls are TRBV7-2 and TRBJ2-3; no reliable D call. CDR1 is SGHTA and CDR2 is FQGNSA in the germline V gene. The CDR3 is 15 residues long. V was shortened by 2 bases and J by 8 bases, with 17 bases between the two germline ends. CDR3 region: CASSLIESRRPTQYF. Written as DNA, the CDR3 is TGTGCCAGCAGCTTAATAGAGAGTAGACGCCCTACGCAGTATTTT.